The 18 T cell receptor beta chains presented below share a single source sample, sequenced in a study of breast tumors, draining lymph nodes, adjacent tissues. Samples came from axillary lymph nodes draining the breast cancer. In TCRdb, the multiplex PCR reads were re-called with MiXCR into one record per CDR3 protein. The sample holds 200,000 to 300,000 distinct CDR3 sequences, 30% seen once. The sequenced material came from axillary lymph node tissue. The receptors shown here come from a female donor with breast cancer. Some clones in this sample may be carry-over from other donors' samples.

As regards this clonotype: With a much larger clone just one base away, this may be a read error. V is TRBV6-1 and J is TRBJ1-6; D call uncertain. V was shortened by 2 bases and J by 9 bases, with 8 bases between the two germline ends. Germline CDR1 and CDR2: MNHNS and SASEGT. CDR3 length: 13 residues. The CDR3 spells CASSELGSSPLHF. CDR3 DNA sequence: TGTGCCAGCAGTGAATTAGGAAGTTCACCCCTCCACTTT.

In its sample, this clonotype was seen many times. The J gene is TRBJ2-7, the V gene TRBV9; D is ambiguous. The CDR3 runs 12 residues. Germline V gene data show CDR1 as SGDLS and CDR2 as YYNGEE. V gave up 2 bases and J gave up 5 bases, with 8 bases separating them. CDR3 in DNA: TGTGCCAGCAGCGTTGACCAAAACGAGCAGTACTTC. Translated: CASSVDQNEQYF.

The rearrangement uses TRBV2 and TRBJ2-3, with TRBD1 identical over 8 bases. The CDR3 sequence is 14 residues long. Germline V gene sequence: CDR1 SNHLY, CDR2 FYNNEI. The V gene end was trimmed by 4 bases and the J gene end by 3 bases; junction bases not matched to a gene: 3. The CDR3, as DNA: TGTGCCAGCAGTGCAGACAGGGGTACAGATACGCAGTATTTT. Residues: CASSADRGTDTQYF.

This rearrangement joins TRBV11-1 to TRBJ2-3; 13 bases line up with TRBD2. V dropped 3 bases and J dropped 8; count of bases not matched to a gene: 5. The CDR3 extends over 15 amino acids. Germline assignment: CDR1 SGHAT and CDR2 FQDESV (reference sequence). CDR3 region: CASSLWTSGRGTQYF. The CDR3 bases are TGTGCCAGCAGCTTGTGGACTAGCGGGAGAGGTACGCAGTATTTT.

V is TRBV7-3 and J is TRBJ2-7; possibly TRBD1 for D (6 bases). The CDR3 consists of 18 residues. Germline V CDR1 and CDR2: SGHTA, FQGTGA. Deletions cut 5 bases from V and 3 bases from J, with 26 bases between. The CDR3 loop reads CASSVPTLGTHRLYEQYF. The CDR3 DNA reads as TGTGCCAGCAGCGTACCAACACTAGGGACACACAGACTCTACGAGCAGTACTTC.

Ten or more counts support this clonotype. V usage is TRBV4-1 and J usage is TRBJ1-6, with TRBD1 identical over 7 bases. The CDR3 runs to 18 residues. Germline CDR1 reads MGHRA; CDR2 reads YSYEKL. J was trimmed by 0 bases and V by 2 bases; bases with no gene match: 7. CDR3 sequence (DNA): TGCGCCAGCAGCCAACCCAACAGGGGAAGCTCCTATAATTCACCCCTCCACTTT. This sequence encodes CASSQPNRGSSYNSPLHF.

Comments on this clonotype: A read error may explain this, as a much larger clone is one base away. This chain links TRBV4-2 with TRBJ2-1, with TRBD1 identical over 9 bases. V trimming: 5 bases; J trimming: 6 bases; junction bases outside the gene matches: 5. Germline lookup yields CDR1 LGHNA and CDR2 YNFKEQ. This CDR3 contains 14 residues. The chain's CDR3 is CASSIGTGFNEQFF. For the CDR3, the DNA is TGTGCCAGCAGCATCGGGACAGGGTTCAATGAGCAGTTCTTC.

This clonotype was counted between two and nine times. V is TRBV6-2 or TRBV6-3 and J is TRBJ2-1; 10 bases align to TRBD2. After removal of 5 bases from V and 9 bases from J, the junction contained 7 bases not matched to a gene. CDR3 length: 14 amino acids. Per germline, CDR1 MNHEY and CDR2 SVGEGT. The CDR3 loop reads CASSATSGTGEQFF. CDR3 in DNA: TGTGCCAGCAGTGCCACTAGCGGGACAGGTGAGCAGTTCTTC.

Many counts were recorded for this clonotype. The CDR3 is CSARGGGRQPQHF. CDR3 sequence (DNA): TGCAGTGCTAGAGGAGGGGGTAGACAGCCCCAGCATTTT. V usage is TRBV20-1 and J usage is TRBJ1-5; D perhaps matches TRBD1 (6 bases). The CDR3 extends over 13 amino acids. V lost 1 base and J lost 7, with 11 bases in between. CDR1 is DFQATT, CDR2 SNEGSKA, per germline (reference sequence).

In its sample, this clonotype was seen many times. The CDR3 spells CASSFMTSGSSGGSEQFF. The CDR3 DNA is TGTGCCAGCAGCTTTATGACTAGCGGGAGTTCCGGCGGGAGTGAGCAGTTCTTC. This rearrangement joins TRBV7-3 to TRBJ2-1, with 12 nucleotides matching TRBD2. V lost 3 bases to trimming and J lost 9 bases; unmatched junction nucleotides: 15. CDR1 SGHTA and CDR2 FQGTGA come from the germline V gene. The CDR3 is 18 amino acids.

This clonotype was seen at least ten times. The rearrangement uses TRBV9 and TRBJ2-6; D is possibly TRBD1 (5 bases). The CDR3 runs 20 residues. In germline, CDR1 is SGDLS, CDR2 YYNGEE. Trimming took 1 base from V and 0 from J, leaving 20 bases between them. The CDR3 region has the DNA TGTGCCAGCAGCGTAAGAGCAGGTGACAGCTCCTACTCTGGGGCCAACGTCCTGACTTTC. Its protein is CASSVRAGDSSYSGANVLTF.

This clonotype has more than one count but fewer than ten. One base away lies a much larger clone, so this may be a sequencing read error. V gene TRBV6-5 combines with J gene TRBJ2-3; 8 bases are shared with TRBD1. This CDR3 comprises 14 residues. Germline CDR1 is MNHEY and CDR2 is SVGAGI. The CDR3 region has the DNA TGTACCAGCAGCGACAGGGGAGCGGCAGATACGCAGTATTTT. The encoded protein is CTSSDRGAADTQYF.

This clonotype was observed many times. The rearrangement joins TRBV27 to TRBJ2-7; D is possibly TRBD1 (6 bases). The CDR3 loop spans 12 amino acids. V was pared by 10 bases and J by 7 bases, with 17 bases between. Looked up from germline, CDR1 is MNHEY and CDR2 is SMNVEV (reference sequence). CDR3 bases: TGTGCCACCCCGCAGGGGAAGGGGGAGCAGTACTTC. Protein: CATPQGKGEQYF.

CDR3 in amino acids: CATSPGLAGGADTQYF. The CDR3 bases are TGTGCCACCAGCCCGGGACTAGCGGGAGGCGCAGATACGCAGTATTTT. This chain links TRBV24-1 with TRBJ2-3; 15 nucleotides align to TRBD2. V shed 7 bases, J shed 4 bases, and the junction held 5 bases outside the gene matches. Germline V lookup: CDR1 KGHDR, CDR2 SFDVKD. The length of the CDR3 is 16 residues.

This clonotype was counted ten times or more. The chain employs TRBV12-3 or TRBV12-4 and TRBJ2-6; tentative D call: TRBD2 (5 bases). CDR3 size: 16 residues. Trimming left V 7 bases short and J 3 bases short, with 16 bases between. The CDR3 sequence: CASKSLLSGGANVLTF. DNA of the CDR3: TGTGCCAGCAAATCCCTCCTCAGCGGTGGGGCCAACGTCCTGACTTTC.

Worth noting for this clonotype: A much bigger clone sits one base away, suggesting this may be a read error. The chain employs TRBV11-2 and TRBJ1-3; no firm D call. Germline loops: CDR1 SGHAT, CDR2 FQNNGV. The CDR3 sequence is 13 residues long. In nucleotides, the CDR3 is TGTGCCTGGAGTGCAGGATCTGGAACCACCATATATTTT. The encoded protein is CAWSAGSGTTIYF.

The rearrangement joins TRBV10-2 to TRBJ1-1; 7 positions agree with TRBD1. The CDR3 is made up of 13 amino acids. The junction had 11 bases not matched to a gene; V was cut back by 6 bases and J by 10 bases. Germline lookup yields CDR1 WSHSY and CDR2 SAAADI. As DNA, the CDR3 is TGCGCCAGCAGCGAGCGTGGGAACAGGGGAGCTTTCTTT. Protein: CASSERGNRGAFF.

CDR3 nucleotide sequence: TGTGCCAGCAGCTTAATAGCGGGAGTGGGGGACTATGGCTACACCTTC. Protein sequence: CASSLIAGVGDYGYTF. The V gene is TRBV7-3, the J gene TRBJ1-2, with D possibly matching TRBD1 (5 bases). Trimming left V 1 base short and J 3 bases short, with 15 bases between. This CDR3 spans 16 amino acids. From germline, CDR1 is SGHTA and CDR2 FQGTGA.